This T cell receptor (beta chain) was captured by sequencing in a study of shared clonotypes between healthy human individuals. Sequenced by immunoSEQ multiplex PCR; TCRdb stores in-frame clones only, minus some. The table lists 600,000 to 700,000 clones, approximately 73% of them singletons. The V gene end was trimmed by 6 bases and the J gene end by 1 base; junction bases not matched to a gene: 3. The CDR3 has 14 amino acids. CDR1 is MNHNY and CDR2 is SVGAGI in the germline V gene (reference sequence). The sample consisted of memory CD4+ T cells sorted from blood. Sample subset: CD45RA-negative fraction. The rearrangement links TRBV6-6 to TRBJ2-5; the match to TRBD1 covers 9 bases. The sequence derives from a woman in her 30s in good health. The DNA for the CDR3 is TGTGCCAGCAGGAAGGACAGGGGCCAAGAGACCCAGTACTTC. This sequence encodes CASRKDRGQETQYF.